These 2 T cell receptor beta chains share one sample of origin, sequenced in a study of T cells after somatic rescue of genetic block. TCRdb keeps only in-frame clones here, not all; method: immunoSEQ multiplex PCR. The sample has 70,000 or so clones, 92% seen once. The sequencing sample was made of peripheral blood mononuclear cells (PBMCs). The receptors come from a man aged 35-49 years.

The chain recombines TRBV27 with TRBJ2-2; D possibly uses TRBD1 or TRBD2 (5 bases each). V shed 6 bases and J shed 7 bases, with 21 bases lying between them. The CDR3 is made up of 16 amino acids. Germline CDR1 and CDR2: MNHEY and SMNVEV (reference sequence). The CDR3 DNA is TGTGCCAGCAGAACATTATGGACAAGACGGGACGGGGAGCTGTTTTTT. It yields the protein CASRTLWTRRDGELFF.

The chain carries TRBV4-3 and TRBJ2-2, with 8 bases identical to TRBD2. Trimming took 1 base from V and 3 from J; bases not matched to a gene: 7. The CDR3 consists of 17 residues. CDR1 is LGHNA and CDR2 is YSLEER in the germline V gene. The DNA of the CDR3 is TGCGCCAGCAGCCAAGGGGCGGGGGGTATGGACACCGGGGAGCTGTTTTTT. It codes for CASSQGAGGMDTGELFF.